This T cell receptor (beta chain) was identified in a study of blood T cell repertoires in COVID-19. Study summary: T cells, B-cell-depleted T cells, or PBMCs supplied cDNA or gDNA.

This clone was observed once. A junction boundary mismatches the germline segment, possibly from a read error. Sequencing was performed with immunoSEQ multiplex PCR; in TCRdb, only in-frame clones are kept and a portion is missing. Of more than 200,000 clones in the sample, about 90% are singletons; the top ten hold around 3%. Germline values: CDR1 LGHNA, CDR2 YSLEER. The CDR3 totals 14 residues. Input material: peripheral blood. This sequence joins TRBV4-3 and TRBJ2-1; D may be TRBD2 (5 bases). The TCR comes from a man aged 18 to 30 with active or convalescent COVID-19. CDR3: CASSQRRDGPRKVF. The CDR3 region has the DNA TGCGCCAGCAGCCAGCGTCGGGATGGGCCTCGGAAAGTCTTC.